The rows below give T cell receptor beta chains drawn from one sample of a study of cytomegalovirus exposure and HLA in healthy donors. Profiling relied on immunoSEQ multiplex PCR, and the TCRdb table lists in-frame clones only, not all of them. The sample gives tens of thousands of clones, roughly 94% of which show up once; around 4.5% is in the top ten. Sequencing input: PBMCs. The source is a man between 18 and 29 years old in good health and CMV-seropositive. CDR3s include the opening cysteine and the closing phenylalanine or tryptophan. Each record gives: CDR3 protein, CDR3 DNA, D gene, V gene, J gene, clone size. D genes are given only for firm matches. The size entry is marked missing in some rows and otherwise reads once, few, many or a size class.

CDR3aa: CASSLRRSRRGSLYEQYF
CDR3nt: TGTGCCAGCAGCTTGCGGAGGAGTCGGCGGGGCTCTTTGTACGAGCAGTACTTC
d_gene: .
v_gene: TRBV5-6
j_gene: TRBJ2-7
abundance: .

CDR3aa: CASSPPWSIAYEQYF
CDR3nt: TGTGCCAGCTCACCACCGTGGAGTATTGCCTACGAGCAGTACTTC
d_gene: .
v_gene: TRBV18
j_gene: TRBJ2-7
abundance: .

CDR3aa: CASSSGDSIYNEQFF
CDR3nt: TGTGCCAGCAGTTCCGGGGACTCGATATACAATGAGCAGTTCTTC
d_gene: .
v_gene: TRBV27
j_gene: TRBJ2-1
abundance: .

CDR3aa: CASGLVRGTGEVNTEAFF
CDR3nt: TGTGCTAGTGGTTTGGTACGGGGAACAGGGGAAGTAAACACTGAAGCTTTCTTT
d_gene: TRBD1
v_gene: TRBV12-5
j_gene: TRBJ1-1
abundance: .

CDR3aa: CASSFLRTTATYEQYF
CDR3nt: TGTGCCAGCAGTTTCTTAAGGACAACCGCGACCTACGAGCAGTACTTC
d_gene: .
v_gene: TRBV27
j_gene: TRBJ2-7
abundance: .

CDR3aa: CASRPSDRPREAFF
CDR3nt: TGTGCCAGCAGGCCTTCGGACAGGCCCCGTGAAGCTTTCTTT
d_gene: TRBD1
v_gene: TRBV28
j_gene: TRBJ1-1
abundance: .

CDR3aa: CASSPTGEPNTEAFF
CDR3nt: TGTGCCAGCAGCCCGACAGGGGAACCAAACACTGAAGCTTTCTTT
d_gene: TRBD1
v_gene: TRBV7-9
j_gene: TRBJ1-1
abundance: .

CDR3aa: CASSLRQGSTDTQYF
CDR3nt: TGTGCCAGCAGTCTGCGACAGGGAAGCACAGATACGCAGTATTTT
d_gene: TRBD1
v_gene: TRBV6-5
j_gene: TRBJ2-3
abundance: .

CDR3aa: CASSLDPLAGVAKNIQYF
CDR3nt: TGTGCCAGCAGTTTGGATCCTCTAGCGGGAGTAGCCAAAAACATTCAGTACTTC
d_gene: TRBD2
v_gene: TRBV28
j_gene: TRBJ2-4
abundance: .

CDR3aa: CASGLRQGDTGELFF
CDR3nt: TGTGCTAGTGGTTTGCGGCAGGGTGACACCGGGGAGCTGTTTTTT
d_gene: .
v_gene: TRBV12-5
j_gene: TRBJ2-2
abundance: once

CDR3aa: CASSTGGSYNEQFF
CDR3nt: TGTGCCAGCTCAACAGGGGGCTCCTACAATGAGCAGTTCTTC
d_gene: TRBD1
v_gene: TRBV18
j_gene: TRBJ2-1
abundance: once

CDR3aa: CSVRGGQVRGEQYF
CDR3nt: TGCAGCGTTCGGGGTGGGCAAGTTCGGGGCGAGCAGTACTTC
d_gene: .
v_gene: TRBV29-1
j_gene: TRBJ2-7
abundance: .

CDR3aa: CASSIGGGTYEQYF
CDR3nt: TGTGCCAGTAGTATAGGGGGAGGCACCTACGAGCAGTACTTC
d_gene: .
v_gene: TRBV19
j_gene: TRBJ2-7
abundance: .

CDR3aa: CASSSGQGTNYGYTF
CDR3nt: TGTGCCAGCAGCTCGGGACAGGGAACTAACTATGGCTACACCTTC
d_gene: TRBD1
v_gene: TRBV7-9
j_gene: TRBJ1-2
abundance: .

CDR3aa: CASSLARRTSGTEQYF
CDR3nt: TGTGCCAGCAGCTTAGCGCGCAGGACTAGCGGAACCGAGCAGTACTTC
d_gene: TRBD2
v_gene: TRBV7-2
j_gene: TRBJ2-7
abundance: .

CDR3aa: CASTATSGGPSPRDTQYF
CDR3nt: TGTGCCAGTACCGCGACTAGCGGGGGGCCTTCTCCCAGGGATACGCAGTATTTT
d_gene: TRBD2
v_gene: TRBV19
j_gene: TRBJ2-3
abundance: .

CDR3aa: CASSWTSGPQEQYF
CDR3nt: TGTGCCAGCAGCTGGACTAGCGGGCCCCAGGAGCAGTACTTC
d_gene: TRBD2
v_gene: TRBV5-4
j_gene: TRBJ2-7
abundance: once

CDR3aa: CASNGQQQETQYF
CDR3nt: TGTGCCAGCAACGGACAGCAGCAAGAGACCCAGTACTTC
d_gene: .
v_gene: TRBV2
j_gene: TRBJ2-5
abundance: .

CDR3aa: CASLSGKTYEQYF
CDR3nt: TGTGCCAGCCTATCGGGGAAAACCTACGAGCAGTACTTC
d_gene: .
v_gene: TRBV6-5
j_gene: TRBJ2-7
abundance: .

CDR3aa: CAWSVSGVGTDTQYF
CDR3nt: TGTGCCTGGAGTGTTTCGGGAGTCGGCACAGATACGCAGTATTTT
d_gene: .
v_gene: TRBV30
j_gene: TRBJ2-3
abundance: .

CDR3aa: CASSEGPGLGTLGETQYF
CDR3nt: TGTGCCAGCAGTGAAGGGCCGGGACTAGGTACACTCGGTGAGACCCAGTACTTC
d_gene: TRBD2
v_gene: TRBV2
j_gene: TRBJ2-5
abundance: .

CDR3aa: CAISGQDQNTEAFF
CDR3nt: TGTGCCATCAGTGGACAGGACCAAAACACTGAAGCTTTCTTT
d_gene: .
v_gene: TRBV10-3
j_gene: TRBJ1-1
abundance: .

CDR3aa: CASKQGFHEQYF
CDR3nt: TGTGCCAGCAAACAGGGGTTCCACGAGCAGTACTTC
d_gene: TRBD1
v_gene: TRBV13
j_gene: TRBJ2-7
abundance: .

CDR3aa: CASSEQLAGDTDTQYF
CDR3nt: TGTGCCAGCAGTGAACAACTAGCGGGAGATACAGATACGCAGTATTTT
d_gene: TRBD2
v_gene: TRBV6-1
j_gene: TRBJ2-3
abundance: .

CDR3aa: CASSVGPVSGANVLTF
CDR3nt: TGTGCCAGCAGCGTAGGGCCAGTCTCTGGGGCCAACGTCCTGACTTTC
d_gene: .
v_gene: TRBV9
j_gene: TRBJ2-6
abundance: .

CDR3aa: CATSRDRTSGGQETQYF
CDR3nt: TGTGCCACCAGCAGAGATAGGACTAGCGGGGGCCAAGAGACCCAGTACTTC
d_gene: TRBD2
v_gene: TRBV15
j_gene: TRBJ2-5
abundance: .

CDR3aa: CASSLGTGVGSPLHF
CDR3nt: TGTGCCAGCAGTTTAGGGACAGGGGTAGGTTCACCCCTCCACTTT
d_gene: TRBD1
v_gene: TRBV28
j_gene: TRBJ1-6
abundance: .

CDR3aa: CASSWTSGQGSEQYF
CDR3nt: TGCGCCAGCAGCTGGACCTCGGGACAGGGATCAGAGCAGTACTTC
d_gene: TRBD1
v_gene: TRBV5-1
j_gene: TRBJ2-7
abundance: once

CDR3aa: CATSREDSRGTTNEKLFF
CDR3nt: TGTGCCACCAGCAGAGAAGACTCCAGGGGGACAACTAATGAAAAACTGTTTTTT
d_gene: TRBD1
v_gene: TRBV15
j_gene: TRBJ1-4
abundance: .

CDR3aa: CAIARVQTYEQYF
CDR3nt: TGTGCCATCGCCCGGGTTCAAACCTACGAGCAGTACTTC
d_gene: .
v_gene: TRBV10-3
j_gene: TRBJ2-7
abundance: .

CDR3aa: CAWSSGTGVHEQYF
CDR3nt: TGTGCCTGGAGTTCCGGGACAGGGGTCCACGAGCAGTACTTC
d_gene: TRBD1
v_gene: TRBV30
j_gene: TRBJ2-7
abundance: .

CDR3aa: CASSPPGGRYEQYF
CDR3nt: TGTGCCAGCAGTCCCCCAGGGGGCAGGTACGAGCAGTACTTC
d_gene: TRBD1
v_gene: TRBV28
j_gene: TRBJ2-7
abundance: .

CDR3aa: CASSQDPGGPYNEQFF
CDR3nt: TGTGCCAGCAGCCAAGATCCCGGGGGGCCCTACAATGAGCAGTTCTTC
d_gene: .
v_gene: TRBV4-2
j_gene: TRBJ2-1
abundance: .

CDR3aa: CASSPPSPYEQYF
CDR3nt: TGTGCCAGCAGTCCCCCGTCCCCTTACGAGCAGTACTTC
d_gene: .
v_gene: TRBV27
j_gene: TRBJ2-7
abundance: .

CDR3aa: CSVERTENTEAFF
CDR3nt: TGCAGCGTTGAGAGAACCGAGAACACTGAAGCTTTCTTT
d_gene: .
v_gene: TRBV29-1
j_gene: TRBJ1-1
abundance: .

CDR3aa: CAWSVQGGTDTQYF
CDR3nt: TGTGCCTGGAGTGTACAAGGGGGCACAGATACGCAGTATTTT
d_gene: .
v_gene: TRBV30
j_gene: TRBJ2-3
abundance: .

CDR3aa: CASSRGDGTEAFF
CDR3nt: TGTGCCAGCAGCCGGGGGGACGGGACTGAAGCTTTCTTT
d_gene: .
v_gene: TRBV9
j_gene: TRBJ1-1
abundance: .

CDR3aa: CASSPRRERNQPQHF
CDR3nt: TGTGCCAGCAGCCCTCGGAGGGAGCGCAATCAGCCCCAGCATTTT
d_gene: .
v_gene: TRBV4-2
j_gene: TRBJ1-5
abundance: few

CDR3aa: CASSYLRGFGNTIYF
CDR3nt: TGTGCCAGCAGTTATCTCAGGGGCTTCGGAAACACCATATATTTT
d_gene: .
v_gene: TRBV28
j_gene: TRBJ1-3
abundance: .

CDR3aa: CASSPGLAGLNTGELFF
CDR3nt: TGTGCCAGCAGCCCGGGACTAGCGGGACTGAACACCGGGGAGCTGTTTTTT
d_gene: TRBD2
v_gene: TRBV4-2
j_gene: TRBJ2-2
abundance: .

CDR3aa: CASSQAATGAYEQYF
CDR3nt: TGCGCCAGCAGCCAAGCCGCGACAGGGGCCTACGAGCAGTACTTC
d_gene: TRBD1
v_gene: TRBV4-3
j_gene: TRBJ2-7
abundance: .

CDR3aa: CASSDPGDGNYGYTF
CDR3nt: TGTGCCAGCAGTGACCCAGGGGATGGGAACTATGGCTACACCTTC
d_gene: .
v_gene: TRBV25-1
j_gene: TRBJ1-2
abundance: .

CDR3aa: CASSLDGVAGYTF
CDR3nt: TGTGCCAGCAGTTTAGACGGGGTGGCCGGCTACACCTTC
d_gene: .
v_gene: TRBV27
j_gene: TRBJ1-2
abundance: .

CDR3aa: CASSPVDSADIQYF
CDR3nt: TGTGCCAGCAGCCCCGTGGACAGCGCGGACATTCAGTACTTC
d_gene: .
v_gene: TRBV13
j_gene: TRBJ2-4
abundance: .

CDR3aa: CASSYSGGQGYEQYF
CDR3nt: TGTGCCAGCAGTTACTCTGGAGGACAGGGCTACGAGCAGTACTTC
d_gene: TRBD1
v_gene: TRBV6-5
j_gene: TRBJ2-7
abundance: once

CDR3aa: CASSLRFRQGAAGELFF
CDR3nt: TGTGCCAGCAGCTTACGGTTCAGACAGGGGGCAGCCGGGGAGCTGTTTTTT
d_gene: TRBD1
v_gene: TRBV7-8
j_gene: TRBJ2-2
abundance: .